The 29 T cell receptor beta chains reported below all come from one sample, sequenced in a study of OX40 agonist ivuxolimab in advanced cancers. TCRdb keeps only in-frame clones here, not all; method: immunoSEQ multiplex PCR. The table records tens of thousands of clones, approximately 80% of them present only once. Sequences were derived from CD4+ or CD8+ T cells sorted from blood, sampled in a trial of the OX40 agonist ivuxolimab. The receptors shown here come from an adult with an advanced solid tumor such as melanoma, head and neck, liver or kidney cancer.

This chain links TRBV27 with TRBJ1-1; possibly TRBD1 for D (6 bases). The germline V and J ends were trimmed by 2 bases and 7 bases, with 14 bases remaining between them. The CDR3 runs to 14 residues. CDR1 MNHEY and CDR2 SMNVEV come from the germline V gene (reference sequence). The CDR3 sequence: CASSLIVGAGEAFF. In DNA, the CDR3 is TGTGCCAGCAGTTTAATCGTGGGGGCAGGTGAAGCTTTCTTT.

V is TRBV11-2 and J is TRBJ2-2; D is unresolved. V was trimmed by 8 bases and J by 0 bases, leaving 19 bases between them. The germline gives CDR1 SGHAT, CDR2 FQNNGV. The CDR3 has 17 amino acids. Written as DNA, the CDR3 is TGTGCCAGCGCCACCTCCACGGTCTCAGCGAACACCGGGGAGCTGTTTTTT. Protein: CASATSTVSANTGELFF.

J is TRBJ2-1 and V is TRBV7-2; D is uncertain. Germline assignment: CDR1 SGHTA and CDR2 FQGNSA. V lost 3 bases to trimming and J lost 5 bases, with 8 bases between them. The CDR3 length is 13 residues. Here the CDR3 DNA reads TGTGCCAGCAGCTTTGCCAAGGACAATGAGCAGTTCTTC. Encoded protein: CASSFAKDNEQFF. The variable domain in full, completed from reference TRBV7-2 and TRBJ2-1, reads GAGVSQSPSNKVTEKGKDVELRCDPISGHTALYWYRQSLGQGLEFLIYFQGNSAPDKSGLPSDRFSAERTGGSVSTLTIQRTQQEDSAVYLCASSFAKDNEQFFGPGTRLTVL.

The sample holds one count of this clone. The chain joins TRBV10-3 to TRBJ1-4, with no clear D. V lost 0 bases and J lost 7, with 9 bases in between. There are 14 residues in the CDR3. CDR1 and CDR2 (germline): ENHRY, SYGVKD. The CDR3 coding sequence is TGTGCCATCAGTGAGTCGATTTTGAGTGAAAAACTGTTTTTT. This sequence encodes CAISESILSEKLFF.

The chain carries TRBV11-2 and TRBJ1-2, with a tentative D call TRBD1 (5 bases). V dropped 4 bases and J dropped 4 bases, with 19 bases sitting between them. Germline assignment: CDR1 SGHAT and CDR2 FQNNGV. CDR3 length equals 16 residues. The DNA of the CDR3 is TGTGCCAGCAGCTATACGAGCGATGGACACCCCTATGGCTACACCTTC. It translates to CASSYTSDGHPYGYTF.

The chain is built from TRBV30 and TRBJ2-5; D might be TRBD1 (6 bases). The germline V gene encodes CDR1 GTSNPN and CDR2 SVGIG (reference sequence). V was cut by 5 bases and J by 7 bases, with 14 bases left in between. The CDR3 runs to 12 residues. CDR3 in amino acids: CAWAGVEVTQYF. The CDR3 DNA reads as TGTGCCTGGGCAGGGGTGGAGGTGACCCAGTACTTC.

The chain is built from TRBV6-9 and TRBJ1-1, with D maybe TRBD1 (5 bases). The length of the CDR3 is 13 residues. The germline V and J ends were trimmed by 3 bases and 8 bases, with 13 bases remaining between them. CDR1 MNHGY and CDR2 SVAAGI come from the germline V gene. As DNA, the CDR3 is TGTGCCAGCAGTTACGGGGGTCAGGCGGAAGCTTTCTTT. It encodes CASSYGGQAEAFF.

This chain uses TRBV6-6 with TRBJ2-3; no clear D. V shed 6 bases and J shed 1 base, with 8 bases lying between them. The length of the CDR3 is 13 residues. Germline V gene data show CDR1 as MNHNY and CDR2 as SVGAGI (reference sequence). The DNA for the CDR3 is TGTGCCAGCAGCCCCGCAGGCACAGATACGCAGTATTTT. Amino acids: CASSPAGTDTQYF.

J is TRBJ2-5 and V is TRBV7-8; no firm D call. V lost 5 bases, J lost 0 bases, and 16 bases lay in between. Germline assignment: CDR1 SGHVS and CDR2 FQNEAQ. This CDR3 is 16 amino acids long. The CDR3 region has the DNA TGTGCCAGCAGCCAGCCAAGCGCTCCGTACCAAGAGACCCAGTACTTC. Protein: CASSQPSAPYQETQYF.

The rearrangement links TRBV30 to TRBJ2-1; tentative D call: TRBD2 (5 bases). The CDR3 covers 14 residues. Between the trimmed V and J ends, which lost 4 bases and 1 base, there was a span of 11 bases. CDR1 and CDR2 from the germline V gene are GTSNPN and SVGIG (reference sequence). The CDR3, as DNA: TGTGCCTGGACCCAAGGAGGTTCCTACAATGAGCAGTTCTTC. Residues: CAWTQGGSYNEQFF.

V and J are TRBV7-9 and TRBJ2-5; the D is unclear. Trimming removed 5 bases at V and 3 bases at J, with 10 bases between. CDR3 length: 13 amino acids. The germline V gene has CDR1 SEHNR and CDR2 FQNEAQ (reference sequence). The DNA for the CDR3 is TGTGCCAGCAGCCCCCCATTGAAAGAGACCCAGTACTTC. It codes for CASSPPLKETQYF.

The chain is built from TRBV6-5 and TRBJ2-7; D might be TRBD2 (6 bases). The V end was cut by 5 bases, the J end by 0 bases, with 14 bases between. This CDR3 contains 15 residues. Germline loops: CDR1 MNHEY, CDR2 SVGAGI. DNA for the CDR3: TGTGCCAGCAGTCGCAGCGGGCCCAGCTCCTACGAGCAGTACTTC. Translated, it gives CASSRSGPSSYEQYF.

The gene calls are TRBV28 and TRBJ2-5, with TRBD2 as a possible D gene (6 bases). Trimming took 6 bases from V and 6 from J, leaving 17 bases between them. The CDR3 is made up of 14 amino acids. The germline V gene encodes CDR1 MDHEN and CDR2 SYDVKM. The CDR3 DNA reads TGTGCCAGCAGCCCGGAGACTAGTTGGCAGACCCAGTACTTC. As protein: CASSPETSWQTQYF.

The chain has TRBV15 and TRBJ2-2; D is ambiguous. The CDR3 loop spans 13 amino acids. V shed 0 bases and J shed 6 bases, with 5 bases lying between them. Per the germline V gene, CDR1 is LNHNV and CDR2 is YYDKDF (reference sequence). CDR3 nucleotides: TGTGCCACCAGCAGAGACCCCCCCGGGGAGCTGTTTTTT. Translation: CATSRDPPGELFF.

The chain carries TRBV28 and TRBJ1-3; D is unresolved. V dropped 5 bases and J dropped 0 bases, with 14 bases sitting between them. The CDR3 runs 16 residues. Germline V gives CDR1 MDHEN, CDR2 SYDVKM. CDR3 amino acids: CASSPPSTFSGNTIYF. In DNA, the CDR3 is TGTGCCAGCAGTCCCCCCTCGACTTTCTCTGGAAACACCATATATTTT.

The chain is built from TRBV28 and TRBJ2-3; 14 nucleotides line up with TRBD2. The junction had 9 bases not matched to a gene; V was cut back by 4 bases and J by 6 bases. The germline gives CDR1 MDHEN, CDR2 SYDVKM. This CDR3 region has 17 residues. CDR3 in DNA: TGTGCCAGCAGTTCCGGGACTAGCGGGAGTTTCCTTGATACGCAGTATTTT. Its translation: CASSSGTSGSFLDTQYF.

This chain uses TRBV27 with TRBJ2-7; no firm D call. The ends were cut back, 5 bases at V and 2 bases at J, with 16 bases in the middle. The germline V gene encodes CDR1 MNHEY and CDR2 SMNVEV (reference sequence). The CDR3 is 15 amino acids. CDR3 region: CASSHSRVPAYEQYF. Here the CDR3 DNA reads TGTGCCAGCAGTCACTCCCGAGTCCCGGCCTACGAGCAGTACTTC.

The V call is TRBV27, the J call TRBJ2-1; TRBD1 agrees at 8 bases. Germline V CDR1 and CDR2: MNHEY, SMNVEV (reference sequence). The trim removed 4 bases at V and 5 bases at J, leaving 4 bases unmatched. CDR3 length equals 14 residues. The CDR3 region is CASSSGQGNNEQFF. Written as DNA, the CDR3 is TGTGCCAGCAGTTCTGGACAGGGAAACAATGAGCAGTTCTTC.

This chain uses TRBV30 with TRBJ1-2; no firm D call. Germline V gene data show CDR1 as GTSNPN and CDR2 as SVGIG (reference sequence). The CDR3 length is 14 residues. DNA of the CDR3: TGTGCTTCCGGCCCGTTAGAGACTAACTATGGCTACACCTTC. Protein product: CASGPLETNYGYTF.

The CDR3 bases are TGTGCCAGCAGTGCAGGTCAGGGGGCTAATCAGCCCCAGCATTTT. This translates into CASSAGQGANQPQHF. The chain carries TRBV6-5 and TRBJ1-5, with 8 bases identical to TRBD1. The length of the CDR3 is 15 residues. CDR1 and CDR2 from the germline V gene are MNHEY and SVGAGI. The V and J ends lost 5 bases and 4 bases, in that order; junction bases with no gene match: 7.

The chain carries TRBV9 and TRBJ2-7, with 10 bases matching TRBD2. The germline CDR1 and CDR2 sequences are SGDLS and YYNGEE. This CDR3 region has 14 residues. V lost 3 bases to trimming and J lost 2 bases; unmatched junction nucleotides: 2. The CDR3 region is CASSASGSTYEQYF. The CDR3 DNA is TGTGCCAGCAGCGCTAGCGGGAGTACCTACGAGCAGTACTTC.

The V call is TRBV4-1, the J call TRBJ2-7, with D perhaps matching TRBD1 (6 bases). This CDR3 has 15 residues. Germline V gene lookup returns CDR1 MGHRA and CDR2 YSYEKL. Trimming cost V 4 bases and J 5 bases, with 18 bases left between them. The CDR3, as DNA: TGCGCCAGCAGCCCAGTCAGGGGAGTATCTAACGAGCAGTACTTC. It is translated as CASSPVRGVSNEQYF.

This chain uses TRBV4-1 with TRBJ2-7, with 14 bases that match TRBD2. The V gene end was trimmed by 2 bases and the J gene end by 7 bases; junction bases not matched to a gene: 4. Germline V gene sequence: CDR1 MGHRA, CDR2 YSYEKL. The CDR3 has 15 amino acids. CDR3 protein: CASSQLGLAGGEQYF. The CDR3 DNA reads as TGCGCCAGCAGCCAACTCGGACTAGCGGGAGGAGAGCAGTACTTC.

V gene TRBV19 combines with J gene TRBJ1-1; possible D gene TRBD1, 5 bases. In germline, CDR1 is LNHDA, CDR2 SQIVND (reference sequence). Trimming removed 5 bases at V and 4 bases at J, with 11 bases between. The CDR3 totals 13 residues. CDR3 coding DNA: TGTGCCAGTAGTTGGGGGACGGGCACTGAAGCTTTCTTT. Translating it yields CASSWGTGTEAFF. Drawing the rest from reference TRBV19 and TRBJ1-1, the complete variable domain is DGGITQSPKYLFRKEGQNVTLSCEQNLNHDAMYWYRQDPGQGLRLIYYSQIVNDFQKGDIAEGYSVSREKKESFPLTVTSAQKNPTAFYLCASSWGTGTEAFFGQGTRLTVV.

The chain links TRBV28 to TRBJ1-1; 7 nucleotides match TRBD1. Germline CDR1 is MDHEN and CDR2 is SYDVKM. The CDR3 length is 16 residues. The J segment lost 1 base and the V segment lost 8 bases, leaving 13 bases of the junction unmatched. The CDR3 sequence is CASCSGTAAWNTEAFF. In DNA, the CDR3 is TGTGCCAGCTGCTCCGGGACAGCAGCCTGGAACACTGAAGCTTTCTTT.

This clone is labeled medium-sized. The chain recombines TRBV7-9 with TRBJ1-2; TRBD1 aligns across 7 bases. The CDR3 covers 13 residues. Trimming removed 4 bases from V and 8 bases from J; junction bases left unmatched: 7. Germline CDR1 and CDR2: SEHNR and FQNEAQ (reference sequence). CDR3 amino acids: CASSYTGDGGYTF. In DNA form, the CDR3 reads TGTGCCAGCAGCTACACAGGGGATGGAGGCTACACCTTC.

This clone was counted only a few times. This rearrangement joins TRBV19 to TRBJ2-5, with 8 bases that match TRBD2. Trimming removed 8 bases from V and 2 bases from J; junction bases left unmatched: 10. Germline V gene sequence: CDR1 LNHDA, CDR2 SQIVND (reference sequence). CDR3 length equals 15 residues. The CDR3 is CASDRLAPSQETQYF. In DNA form, the CDR3 reads TGTGCCAGTGACCGACTAGCGCCCTCTCAAGAGACCCAGTACTTC.

This chain joins TRBV5-4 and TRBJ2-7, with D perhaps TRBD1 (6 bases). Germline assignment: CDR1 SGHNT and CDR2 YYREEE (reference sequence). The CDR3 runs 16 residues. V lost 0 bases and J 2 bases, leaving 15 bases between the germline ends. The CDR3: CASSLGWARGAYEQYF. The CDR3 bases are TGTGCCAGCAGCTTGGGTTGGGCCAGGGGAGCCTACGAGCAGTACTTC.

The rearrangement links TRBV6-1 to TRBJ1-2, with 7 bases lining up with TRBD1. In germline, CDR1 is MNHNS, CDR2 SASEGT. The CDR3 covers 15 residues. Unmatched junction bases numbered 12, after V lost 6 bases and J lost 5 bases. The CDR3 DNA sequence: TGTGCCAGCAGCCCCGCGGGAGGGGGCAGATATGGCTACACCTTC. This codes for CASSPAGGGRYGYTF.